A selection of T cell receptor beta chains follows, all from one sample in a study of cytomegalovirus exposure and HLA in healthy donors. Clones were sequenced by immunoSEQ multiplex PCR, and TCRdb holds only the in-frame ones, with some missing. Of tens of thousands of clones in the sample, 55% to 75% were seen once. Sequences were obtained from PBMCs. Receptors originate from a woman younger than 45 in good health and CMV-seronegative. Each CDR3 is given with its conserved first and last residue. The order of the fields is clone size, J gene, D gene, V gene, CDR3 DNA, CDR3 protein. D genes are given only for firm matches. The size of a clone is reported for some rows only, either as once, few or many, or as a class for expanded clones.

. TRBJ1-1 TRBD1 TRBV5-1 TGCGCCAGCAGCTTGGCCAGGGACAGGGAGAACACTGAAGCTTTCTTT CASSLARDRENTEAFF
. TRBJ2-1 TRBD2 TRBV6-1 TGTGCCAGCAGTGAAGCAATAGCGGGGGGTCTTTACAATGAGCAGTTCTTC CASSEAIAGGLYNEQFF
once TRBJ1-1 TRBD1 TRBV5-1 TGCGCCAGCAGCCGCGTCCCGGGACAGGGGCAGTGGGGCACTGAAGCTTTCTTT CASSRVPGQGQWGTEAFF
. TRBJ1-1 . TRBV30 TGTGCCTGGAGTGTAAGGGGCCAAGAAGCTTTCTTT CAWSVRGQEAFF
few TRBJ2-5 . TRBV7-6 TGTGCCAGCAGCTTAGGACTTAAAGAGACCCAGTACTTC CASSLGLKETQYF
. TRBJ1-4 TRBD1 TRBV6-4 TGTGCCAGCAGTGAACAGGGGACATCAACTAATGAAAAACTGTTTTTT CASSEQGTSTNEKLFF
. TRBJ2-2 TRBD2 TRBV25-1 TGTGCCAGCAGTGAATCCGGCGGGGGTACGGGTGGGGAGCTGTTTTTT CASSESGGGTGGELFF
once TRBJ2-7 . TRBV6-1 TGTGCCAGCAGTGAAGCGGGACTTGTCTACGAGCAGTACTTC CASSEAGLVYEQYF
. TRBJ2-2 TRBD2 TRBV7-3 TGTGCCAGCAGCTTTGGGACTATATCAACCGGGGAGCTGTTTTTT CASSFGTISTGELFF
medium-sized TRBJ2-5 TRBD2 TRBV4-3 TGCGCCAGCAGCCAAGAAGCGGGGGGCCACCAAGAGACCCAGTACTTC CASSQEAGGHQETQYF
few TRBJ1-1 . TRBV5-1 TGCGCCAGCAGCTCGGGGACTTCGGGTGAAGCTTTCTTT CASSSGTSGEAFF
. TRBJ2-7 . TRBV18 TGTGCCAGCTCACCAGGAACAGGATACGAGCAGTACTTC CASSPGTGYEQYF
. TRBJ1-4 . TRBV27 TGTGCCAGCAGTCGGGGTAGATATGCAACTAATGAAAAACTGTTTTTT CASSRGRYATNEKLFF
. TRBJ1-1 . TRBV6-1 TGTGCCAGCAGTGAACACGCGGACACTGAAGCTTTCTTT CASSEHADTEAFF
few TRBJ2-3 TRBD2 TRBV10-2 TGCGCCAGCAGACCTCCGACTAGCGGCACAGATACGCAGTATTTT CASRPPTSGTDTQYF
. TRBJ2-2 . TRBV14 TGTGCCAGCAGCCAAGTACAGGGGAACACCGGGGAGCTGTTTTTT CASSQVQGNTGELFF